The clone carrying this TCR beta chain was observed a single time. What it binds is not known. This record belongs to a study of cytomegalovirus exposure and HLA in healthy donors. General study results and limits: In the roughly 120 validation repertoires, around 95% of cluster scores exceeded 0, per a later analysis. TCR sequences were mostly rare, though some public TCRs occurred in many donors. Cytomegalovirus-associated status was assigned to some 180 TCR beta chains.

The repertoire was sequenced with immunoSEQ multiplex PCR; TCRdb's copy has only in-frame clones and lacks some. The sample contains more than 90,000 clones, about 93% of which appear only once. The CDR3 loop spans 14 amino acids. Germline CDR1 is LGHNA and CDR2 is YSLEER. The ends lost 5 bases at V and 7 bases at J; junction bases unmatched: 6. A roughly 120-subject validation cohort, separate from the 666-subject first cohort, supplied the donors. The genes are TRBV4-3 and TRBJ1-2; the match to TRBD1 covers 11 bases. This TCR came from a woman aged 30 to 39 in good health and CMV-seropositive. The source material was PBMCs. The CDR3 sequence: CASSTGQGARGYTF. CDR3 nucleotides: TGCGCCAGCAGCACTGGACAGGGGGCACGTGGCTACACCTTC.